The 4 T cell receptor beta chains below all came from one sample that was sequenced in a study of CD8 T cells in Susac syndrome. When the RNA was reverse transcribed, random hexamers were used with an input of about 0.45 to 1 ug. Using its own MiXCR run on the immunoSEQ multiplex PCR reads, TCRdb lists one record per CDR3 protein. The repertoire holds roughly 200,000 distinct CDR3 sequences, with 85% to 95% as singletons. Sequencing was performed on CD4+ T cells from PBMCs. These receptors were taken from a human donor with multiple sclerosis.

CDR3 nucleotides: TGTGCCAGCAGTTCCAGGCCGGCGAGCACGGGCTACACCTTC. As protein: CASSSRPASTGYTF. The V gene is TRBV27, the J gene TRBJ1-2; D remains unclear. CDR1 MNHEY and CDR2 SMNVEV come from the germline V gene (reference sequence). The CDR3 loop spans 14 amino acids. V dropped 4 bases and J dropped 8 bases, with 17 bases sitting between them.

The V call is TRBV7-9, the J call TRBJ1-2; the match to TRBD1 covers 8 bases. Germline loops: CDR1 SEHNR, CDR2 FQNEAQ (reference sequence). The CDR3 totals 13 residues. V lost 5 bases and J lost 8; bases outside the gene matches: 7. The CDR3 region has the DNA TGTGCCAGCAGCGCGGACAGGGAGGAAGGCTACACCTTC. It codes for CASSADREEGYTF.

V gene TRBV12-3 or TRBV12-4 combines with J gene TRBJ1-5; D uncertain. There are 13 residues in the CDR3. With 6 bases removed from V and 5 bases from J, the gap between germline ends came to 11 bases. CDR3 region: CASRPGIYQPQHF. The CDR3, as DNA: TGTGCCAGCAGACCCGGTATTTATCAGCCCCAGCATTTT.

This chain uses TRBV7-2 with TRBJ2-5; 9 nucleotides match TRBD1. Germline assignment: CDR1 SGHTA and CDR2 FQGNSA. This CDR3 contains 15 residues. V gave up 6 bases and J gave up 4 bases; unmatched junction bases: 9. CDR3 sequence (DNA): TGTGCCAGCAGTCCCCAGACAGGGGGACGAGAGACCCAGTACTTC. This gives the protein CASSPQTGGRETQYF.